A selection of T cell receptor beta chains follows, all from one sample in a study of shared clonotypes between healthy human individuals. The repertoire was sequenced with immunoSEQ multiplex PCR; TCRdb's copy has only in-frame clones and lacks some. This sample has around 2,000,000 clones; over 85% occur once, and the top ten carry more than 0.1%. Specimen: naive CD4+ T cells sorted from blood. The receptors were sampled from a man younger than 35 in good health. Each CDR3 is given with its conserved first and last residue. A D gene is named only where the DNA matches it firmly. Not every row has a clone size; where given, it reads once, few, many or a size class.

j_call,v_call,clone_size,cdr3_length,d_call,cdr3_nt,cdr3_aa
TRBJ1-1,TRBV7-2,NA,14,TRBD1,TGTGCCAGCAGCCGACAGGGTTCTACAACTGAAGCTTTCTTT,CASSRQGSTTEAFF
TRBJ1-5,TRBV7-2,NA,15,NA,TGTGCCAGCAGCTTAATTGGACAGCCTAATCAGCCCCAGCATTTT,CASSLIGQPNQPQHF
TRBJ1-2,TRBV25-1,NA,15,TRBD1,TGTGCCAGCAGTGACTTGGCCCAGGGGGCTTATGGCTACACCTTC,CASSDLAQGAYGYTF
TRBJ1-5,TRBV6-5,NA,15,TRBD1,TGTGCCAGCAGAAAATCCGGGACAGATAATCAGCCCCAGCATTTT,CASRKSGTDNQPQHF
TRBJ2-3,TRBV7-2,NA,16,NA,TGTGCCAGCAGCTTAGTCCCGGTCCCTGGCACAGATACGCAGTATTTT,CASSLVPVPGTDTQYF
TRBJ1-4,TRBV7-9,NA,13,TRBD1,TGTGCCAGCAGTCCCCCCCCAGGGGGAAAACTGTTTTTT,CASSPPPGGKLFF
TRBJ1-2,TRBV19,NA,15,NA,TGTGCCAGTAGTATCCTTGACCGATCTAACTATGGCTACACCTTC,CASSILDRSNYGYTF
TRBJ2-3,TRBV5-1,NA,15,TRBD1,TGCGCCAGCAGCCAGACAGGGGAAGGGACAGATACGCAGTATTTT,CASSQTGEGTDTQYF
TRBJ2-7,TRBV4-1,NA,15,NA,TGCGCCAGCAGCCATTCGGGGGCAACGGGCTACGAGCAGTACTTC,CASSHSGATGYEQYF
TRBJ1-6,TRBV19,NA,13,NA,TGTGCCAGTTTAGGCTCCTATAATTCACCCCTCCACTTT,CASLGSYNSPLHF
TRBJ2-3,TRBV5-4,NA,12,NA,TGTGCCAGCAGCTTGGTTCTCGATACGCAGTATTTT,CASSLVLDTQYF
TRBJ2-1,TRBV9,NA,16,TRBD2,TGTGCCAGCAGCCCTCGAGCGGGAGACTCCTACAATGAGCAGTTCTTC,CASSPRAGDSYNEQFF
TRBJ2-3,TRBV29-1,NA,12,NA,TGCAGCGTCAGCGGGAGCACAGATACGCAGTATTTT,CSVSGSTDTQYF
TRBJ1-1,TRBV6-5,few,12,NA,TGTGCCAGCAGTTCAGGGGACACTGAAGCTTTCTTT,CASSSGDTEAFF
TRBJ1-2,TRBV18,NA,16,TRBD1,TGTGCCAGCTCACCACCTTCAACAGGGGGGGACTATGGCTACACCTTC,CASSPPSTGGDYGYTF
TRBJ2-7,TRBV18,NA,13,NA,TGTGCCAGCTCACCAGGTCTTTCCTACGAGCAGTACTTC,CASSPGLSYEQYF
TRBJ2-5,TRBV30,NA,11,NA,TGTGCCTGGACGGACAAAGAGACCCAGTACTTC,CAWTDKETQYF
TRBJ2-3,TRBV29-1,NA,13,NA,TGCAGCGGAGAGGCCATCATTGCGGATACGCAGTATTTT,CSGEAIIADTQYF
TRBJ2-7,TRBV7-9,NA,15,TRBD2,TGTGCCAGCAGTCGTTTAGCGGGAGACTCCTACGAGCAGTACTTC,CASSRLAGDSYEQYF
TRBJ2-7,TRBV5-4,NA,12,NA,TGTGCCAGCAGCTCTGACAGATACGAGCAGTACTTC,CASSSDRYEQYF
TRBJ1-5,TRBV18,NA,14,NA,TGTGCCAGCTCACCACTCGGGGGCGGGGAGCCCCAGCATTTT,CASSPLGGGEPQHF
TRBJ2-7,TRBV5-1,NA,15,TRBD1,TGCGCCAGCAGCTTGGTGTTGACAGGGCGATCCGAGCAGTACTTC,CASSLVLTGRSEQYF
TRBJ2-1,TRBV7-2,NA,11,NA,TGTGCCAGCACCGAAGCTGTTGAGCAGTTCTTC,CASTEAVEQFF
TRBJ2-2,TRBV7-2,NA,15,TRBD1,TGTGCCAGCAGCGCGGGACAGGGGAACACCGGGGAGCTGTTTTTT,CASSAGQGNTGELFF
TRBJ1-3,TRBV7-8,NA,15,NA,TGTGCCAGCAGCTTAGGGGCTAACTCGGCGAACACCATATATTTT,CASSLGANSANTIYF
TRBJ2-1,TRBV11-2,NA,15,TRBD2,TGTGCCAGCAGCTTAGATCCTGCTAGCGGGTATGAGCAGTTCTTC,CASSLDPASGYEQFF
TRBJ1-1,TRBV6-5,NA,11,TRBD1,TGTGCCAGCAGGACGACAGGGGAAGCTTTCTTT,CASRTTGEAFF
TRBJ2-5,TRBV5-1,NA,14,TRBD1,TGCGCCAGCAGCCTCGGACAGGCCCAAGAGACCCAGTACTTC,CASSLGQAQETQYF
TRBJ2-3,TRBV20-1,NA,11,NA,TGCAGTGCGTTGAGCACAGATACGCAGTATTTT,CSALSTDTQYF
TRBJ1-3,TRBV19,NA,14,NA,TGTGCCAGTAGTAGGTCGGGGAAGGGAAACACCATATATTTT,CASSRSGKGNTIYF
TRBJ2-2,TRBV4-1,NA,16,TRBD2,TGCGCCAGCAGCACGTATAGCGGGAGGGACACCGGGGAGCTGTTTTTT,CASSTYSGRDTGELFF
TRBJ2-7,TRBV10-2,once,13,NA,TGCGCCAGCAACCCGGGACCCCTCTACGAGCAGTACTTC,CASNPGPLYEQYF
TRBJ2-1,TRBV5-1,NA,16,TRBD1,TGCGCCAGCAGCCGGGTGCGGACAGGGTTCGACAATGAGCAGTTCTTC,CASSRVRTGFDNEQFF
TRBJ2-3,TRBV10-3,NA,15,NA,TGTGCCATCAGTGAGTCGACGAGAGCAGGAGATACGCAGTATTTT,CAISESTRAGDTQYF
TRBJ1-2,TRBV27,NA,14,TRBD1,TGTGCCAGCAGTCCTCGGACAGGGGGGAAAGGCTACACCTTC,CASSPRTGGKGYTF
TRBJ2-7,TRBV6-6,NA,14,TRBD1,TGTGCCAGCAGGCTACAGGGGGCTTACTACGAGCAGTACTTC,CASRLQGAYYEQYF
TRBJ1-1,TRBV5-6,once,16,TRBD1,TGTGCCAGCAGCTTTCCGCCGACAGGGCGGAACACTGAAGCTTTCTTT,CASSFPPTGRNTEAFF
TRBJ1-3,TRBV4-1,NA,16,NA,TGCGCCAGCAGCCAAGATCTCGTCGGCTCTGGAAACACCATATATTTT,CASSQDLVGSGNTIYF
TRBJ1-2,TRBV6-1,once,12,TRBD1,TGTGCCACCAGGGGGATACTAGGGGGCTACACCTTC,CATRGILGGYTF
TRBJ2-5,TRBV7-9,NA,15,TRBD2,TGTGCCAGCAGATTAGCGGGAGAGCGCCAAGAGACCCAGTACTTC,CASRLAGERQETQYF
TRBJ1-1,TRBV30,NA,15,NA,TGTGCCTGGACCATACAGGAGTTGGGGAACACTGAAGCTTTCTTT,CAWTIQELGNTEAFF
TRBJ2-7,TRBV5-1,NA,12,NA,TGCGCCAGCAGTTATATCGAAGGGGAGCAGTACTTC,CASSYIEGEQYF
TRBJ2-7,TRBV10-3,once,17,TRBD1,TGTGCCATCAGTGACCCTGGACAGGGGAAAAGCTCCTACGAGCAGTACTTC,CAISDPGQGKSSYEQYF
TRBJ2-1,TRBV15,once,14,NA,TGTGCCACCAGTCCGAGAAGCGAGGGGGATGAGCAGTTCTTC,CATSPRSEGDEQFF
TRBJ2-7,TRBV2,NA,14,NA,TGTGCCAGCTTAAGAGAGGAAGGCTCCTACGAGCAGTACTTC,CASLREEGSYEQYF